What follows is one TCR beta chain and its context. The assay was immunoSEQ multiplex PCR, and TCRdb's table has in-frame clones only and misses some. Of 40,000 or so clones listed, nearly 90% were seen once; the top ten hold about 3.3%. This sample was included in a study of neoadjuvant nivolumab and ipilimumab in lung cancer. The germline V gene encodes CDR1 PRHDT and CDR2 FYEKMQ (reference sequence). Trimming took 2 bases from V and 8 from J, leaving 15 bases between them. CDR3 length: 14 amino acids. This TCR was recovered from an adult with non-small cell lung cancer. The sample here was peripheral blood, taken before neoadjuvant nivolumab, alone or with ipilimumab. This chain connects TRBV13 to TRBJ1-1; unclear D gene. The CDR3 nucleotides read TGTGCCAGCAGCTTAAATCGCCAAACCCTAGAAGCTTTCTTT. It yields the protein CASSLNRQTLEAFF. The variable domain in full, with the rest retrieved from reference TRBV13 and TRBJ1-1, is AAGVIQSPRHLIKEKRETATLKCYPIPRHDTVYWYQQGPGQDPQFLISFYEKMQSDKGSIPDRFSAQQFSDYHSELNMSSLELGDSALYFCASSLNRQTLEAFFGQGTRLTVV.